This TCR beta chain was sequenced in a study of T-cell reconstitution after alpha-beta-depleted transplantation in children. This clonotype has only a few counts. A TCRbeta library incorporating unique molecular identifiers was prepared. MiXCR was run by TCRdb on the PCR reads, yielding one entry per CDR3 protein. The sample consists of over 300,000 distinct CDR3 sequences, 10% of them appearing once. The specimen was PBMCs from the stem cell graft donor, collected from the stem cell graft. This clonotype originated in a human donor who donated a stem cell graft to a child with acute lymphoblastic leukemia.

The CDR3 reads CASSQTPGLAGYRRPGELFF. The DNA of the CDR3 is TGTGCCAGCAGTCAAACACCGGGACTAGCGGGATATAGGCGTCCGGGGGAGCTGTTTTTT. V gene TRBV11-1 combines with J gene TRBJ2-2; 13 nucleotides match TRBD2. Per the germline V gene, CDR1 is SGHAT and CDR2 is FQDESV (reference sequence). The CDR3 consists of 20 residues. The V and J ends lost 6 bases and 8 bases, in that order; junction bases with no gene match: 21.